The 29 T cell receptor beta chains presented below share a single source sample, sequenced in a study of cytomegalovirus exposure and HLA in healthy donors (dated by TCRdb to between 2016 and 2019). The method was the immunoSEQ multiplex PCR assay. For the multiplex PCR, a mixture combining 60 forward primers for TCR Vbeta segments and 13 reverse primers for TCR Jbeta segments was used. Drawn from immuneACCESS, this table holds only the in-frame rearrangements with V and J called that TCRdb kept. Clones are partly lost; checked studies trace under half to an unresolved V gene and leave the rest unexplained. The sample has tens of thousands of clones on record, around 80% of them singletons. The top ten constitute 4.4% of the sample. The sequencing sample was made of PBMCs. The source of these receptors is a male donor in good health and CMV-seropositive.

The chain recombines TRBV5-1 with TRBJ2-1, with TRBD2 matching over 8 bases. The CDR3 covers 17 residues. CDR1 SGHRS and CDR2 YFSETQ come from the germline V gene. Trimming took 3 bases from V and 0 from J; bases not matched to a gene: 8. CDR3 nucleotides: TGCGCCAGCAGCTCCGGGCGGGGGGCGAGCTCCTACAATGAGCAGTTCTTC. Translated, it gives CASSSGRGASSYNEQFF.

The genes are TRBV2 and TRBJ1-4; 7 nucleotides match TRBD1. This CDR3 region has 17 residues. The germline CDR1 and CDR2 sequences are SNHLY and FYNNEI. The V and J ends lost 8 bases and 3 bases, in that order; junction bases with no gene match: 15. Here the CDR3 DNA reads TGTGCCAGCCGGAGACAGGGTGCCGGGGGAGCTAATGAAAAACTGTTTTTT. This gives the protein CASRRQGAGGANEKLFF. Drawing the rest from reference TRBV2 and TRBJ1-4, the complete variable domain is EPEVTQTPSHQVTQMGQEVILRCVPISNHLYFYWYRQILGQKVEFLVSFYNNEISEKSEIFDDQFSVERPDGSNFTLKIRSTKLEDSAMYFCASRRQGAGGANEKLFFGSGTQLSVL.

This clone has just a few counts. The rearrangement uses TRBV7-2 and TRBJ1-4; 7 positions agree with TRBD1. This CDR3 spans 14 amino acids. The V and J ends lost 2 bases and 8 bases, in that order; junction bases with no gene match: 5. The germline V gene has CDR1 SGHTA and CDR2 FQGNSA. The CDR3: CASSLSAGGEKLFF. The CDR3 bases are TGTGCCAGCAGCTTATCGGCAGGGGGGGAAAAACTGTTTTTT.

The rearrangement uses TRBV7-9 and TRBJ1-5; D uncertain. Germline CDR1 SEHNR, CDR2 FQNEAQ (reference sequence). The CDR3 sequence is 15 residues long. Between the trimmed V and J ends, which lost 1 base and 3 bases, there was a span of 10 bases. The CDR3 spells CASSLVGGDNQPQHF. CDR3 nucleotide sequence: TGTGCCAGCAGCTTAGTTGGCGGGGACAATCAGCCCCAGCATTTT.

The chain recombines TRBV7-6 with TRBJ2-3, with D uncertain. The CDR3 totals 13 residues. V was shortened by 3 bases and J by 6 bases, with 10 bases between the two germline ends. Germline V gene sequence: CDR1 SGHVS, CDR2 FNYEAQ. The CDR3 loop is CASSFVPRDTQYF. DNA for the CDR3: TGTGCCAGCAGCTTTGTCCCCCGGGATACGCAGTATTTT.

This chain links TRBV27 with TRBJ2-3; TRBD2 matches 10 bases. The ends lost 1 base at V and 4 bases at J; junction bases unmatched: 5. There are 16 residues in the CDR3. Per germline, CDR1 MNHEY and CDR2 SMNVEV (reference sequence). CDR3 amino acids: CASSLLLAGNADTQYF. DNA for the CDR3: TGTGCCAGCAGTTTATTACTAGCGGGAAACGCAGATACGCAGTATTTT.

The V call is TRBV7-9, the J call TRBJ2-1; no clear D. Trimming took off 5 bases at V and 2 bases at J, with 16 bases between the two ends. Germline CDR1 reads SEHNR; CDR2 reads FQNEAQ (reference sequence). The CDR3 is 16 residues long. The CDR3 DNA reads TGTGCCAGCAGCCTGGTTAGAGTTGGTACCTACAATGAGCAGTTCTTC. Protein sequence: CASSLVRVGTYNEQFF.

The chain combines TRBV5-4 with TRBJ2-1, with 8 bases matching TRBD2. Germline-derived CDR1 and CDR2 are SGHNT and YYREEE (reference sequence). V shed 7 bases and J 6 bases; nucleotides not matched to a gene: 12. This CDR3 is 15 amino acids long. CDR3 nucleotide sequence: TGTGCCAGCTTCTTGGGTCCGGGAGGGGGCAATGAGCAGTTCTTC. It translates to CASFLGPGGGNEQFF. Variable domain in full (rest from reference TRBV5-4 and TRBJ2-1): ETGVTQSPTHLIKTRGQQVTLRCSSQSGHNTVSWYQQALGQGPQFIFQYYREEENGRGNFPPRFSGLQFPNYSSELNVNALELDDSALYLCASFLGPGGGNEQFFGPGTRLTVL.

This clone was seen only once. CDR3 residues: CASSLQENTGELFF. The CDR3 nucleotides read TGTGCCAGCAGTTTACAGGAAAACACCGGGGAGCTGTTTTTT. The V call is TRBV6-1, the J call TRBJ2-2; tentative D call: TRBD1 (5 bases). Per the germline V gene, CDR1 is MNHNS and CDR2 is SASEGT. Trimming shortened V by 5 bases and J by 2 bases, and 9 bases separated the two germline ends. CDR3 length equals 14 residues.

The chain employs TRBV29-1 and TRBJ2-1; TRBD2 aligns across 12 bases. CDR3 length: 15 residues. Per the germline V gene, CDR1 is SQVTM and CDR2 is ANQGSEA. V gave up 2 bases and J gave up 8 bases; unmatched junction bases: 7. The CDR3 DNA is TGCAGCGTTGAAAAACTAGCGGGAGGTGCGGATGAGCAGTTCTTC. Translated: CSVEKLAGGADEQFF.

This clone was seen a few times. V and J are TRBV6-1 and TRBJ2-5; a weak D match, TRBD2 (6 bases). V was clipped by 4 bases and J by 1 base, with 7 bases between them. Germline CDR1 and CDR2: MNHNS and SASEGT. The CDR3 sequence is 13 residues long. CDR3: CASSAGGQETQYF. As DNA, the CDR3 is TGTGCCAGCAGTGCCGGGGGCCAAGAGACCCAGTACTTC.

The V gene is TRBV27, the J gene TRBJ2-7; no firm D call. Trimming took 5 bases from V and 3 from J, leaving 8 bases between them. The CDR3 sequence is 12 residues long. Germline V gene data show CDR1 as MNHEY and CDR2 as SMNVEV (reference sequence). CDR3 residues: CASSPSVYEQYF. The CDR3 DNA follows: TGTGCCAGCAGTCCGTCAGTCTACGAGCAGTACTTC.

CDR3 sequence: CASVGQSLETQYF. The CDR3 DNA follows: TGTGCCAGCGTGGGGCAGAGTCTAGAGACCCAGTACTTC. The chain is built from TRBV2 and TRBJ2-5; D is perhaps TRBD1 (5 bases). Germline CDR1 is SNHLY and CDR2 is FYNNEI. The length of the CDR3 is 13 residues. Trimming removed 8 bases at V and 4 bases at J, with 14 bases between. The full variable domain, completed using reference TRBV2 and TRBJ2-5, is EPEVTQTPSHQVTQMGQEVILRCVPISNHLYFYWYRQILGQKVEFLVSFYNNEISEKSEIFDDQFSVERPDGSNFTLKIRSTKLEDSAMYFCASVGQSLETQYFGPGTRLLVL.

J is TRBJ2-3 and V is TRBV7-7; maybe TRBD1 (6 bases). V shed 6 bases and J shed 1 base, with 14 bases lying between them. Germline loops: CDR1 SSHAT, CDR2 FNYEAQ (reference sequence). The CDR3 contains 15 residues. Here the CDR3 reads CASSTTGSGTDTQYF. For the CDR3, the DNA is TGTGCCAGCAGTACTACAGGGTCTGGCACAGATACGCAGTATTTT. Full variable domain (missing parts from reference TRBV7-7 and TRBJ2-3): GAGVSQSPRYKVTKRGQDVTLRCDPISSHATLYWYQQALGQGPEFLTYFNYEAQPDKSGLPSDRFSAERPEGSISTLTIQRTEQRDSAMYRCASSTTGSGTDTQYFGPGTRLTVL.

CDR3 sequence reads: CASSLGAGGDTQYF. As DNA, the CDR3 is TGTGCCAGCAGCTTAGGAGCGGGAGGAGATACGCAGTATTTT. V gene TRBV7-9 combines with J gene TRBJ2-3; 9 bases agree with TRBD2. There are 14 residues in the CDR3. V shed 1 base, J shed 5 bases, and the junction held 1 base outside the gene matches. Germline assignment: CDR1 SEHNR and CDR2 FQNEAQ (reference sequence).

This clone came up a few times. This chain joins TRBV4-1 and TRBJ1-1, with unresolved D. The CDR3 is 13 amino acids. V shed 1 base and J shed 4 bases, with 7 bases lying between them. From germline, CDR1 is MGHRA and CDR2 YSYEKL. CDR3 sequence reads: CASSQGVGTEAFF. CDR3 coding DNA: TGCGCCAGCAGCCAAGGAGTTGGCACTGAAGCTTTCTTT.

V usage is TRBV18 and J usage is TRBJ2-7, with 9 bases identical to TRBD1. The CDR3 covers 14 residues. The germline CDR1 and CDR2 sequences are KGHSH and LQKENI. The junction had 6 bases not matched to a gene; V was cut back by 4 bases and J by 5 bases. CDR3 amino acids: CASSLTGGGDEQYF. The CDR3 bases are TGTGCCAGCTCACTGACAGGGGGAGGGGACGAGCAGTACTTC.

The CDR3: CASSPTPLTEAFF. CDR3 coding DNA: TGTGCCAGCTCACCCACTCCACTCACTGAAGCTTTCTTT. The genes are TRBV18 and TRBJ1-1; D uncertain. Trimming took off 3 bases at V and 4 bases at J, with 9 bases between the two ends. CDR3 size: 13 residues. Germline assignment: CDR1 KGHSH and CDR2 LQKENI. Filled out from reference TRBV18 and TRBJ1-1, the complete variable domain reads NAGVMQNPRHLVRRRGQEARLRCSPMKGHSHVYWYRQLPEEGLKFMVYLQKENIIDESGMPKERFSAEFPKEGPSILRIQQVVRGDSAAYFCASSPTPLTEAFFGQGTRLTVV.

The chain links TRBV6-6 to TRBJ2-2; 11 bases fit TRBD2. The CDR3 length is 15 residues. Germline V gene data show CDR1 as MNHNY and CDR2 as SVGAGI (reference sequence). Trimming at V came to 8 bases and at J to 5 bases, leaving 7 bases not matched to a gene. CDR3 sequence reads: CASGIAGGVTGELFF. The CDR3 region has the DNA TGTGCCAGCGGAATAGCGGGGGGGGTAACCGGGGAGCTGTTTTTT.

The chain couples TRBV6-1 to TRBJ2-2; 12 bases line up with TRBD2. The germline V gene encodes CDR1 MNHNS and CDR2 SASEGT. Unmatched junction bases numbered 1, after V lost 5 bases and J lost 3 bases. This CDR3 comprises 15 residues. For the CDR3, the DNA is TGTGCCAGCAGTCGGACTAGCGGGGACACCGGGGAGCTGTTTTTT. It is translated as CASSRTSGDTGELFF.

The chain carries TRBV30 and TRBJ1-5, with TRBD1 as a possible D gene (6 bases). Per the germline V gene, CDR1 is GTSNPN and CDR2 is SVGIG (reference sequence). This CDR3 has 13 amino acids. The V end was cut by 4 bases, the J end by 5 bases, with 12 bases between. The CDR3 loop is CAWNGRGDQPQHF. In nucleotides, the CDR3 is TGTGCCTGGAATGGGAGGGGGGATCAGCCCCAGCATTTT.

This clone was seen a handful of times. The gene calls are TRBV7-9 and TRBJ2-7; 9 nucleotides agree with TRBD2. V was clipped by 2 bases and J by 3 bases; unmatched bases: 5. CDR3 length: 15 amino acids. Germline assignment: CDR1 SEHNR and CDR2 FQNEAQ (reference sequence). The CDR3: CASSLMGREGYEQYF. CDR3 sequence (DNA): TGTGCCAGCAGCTTAATGGGGCGGGAGGGCTACGAGCAGTACTTC.

The chain carries TRBV19 and TRBJ2-7; 8 nucleotides agree with TRBD2. This CDR3 has 13 residues. J was trimmed by 2 bases and V by 11 bases; bases with no gene match: 8. From germline, CDR1 is LNHDA and CDR2 SQIVND (reference sequence). CDR3 region: CARGGGRPYEQYF. CDR3 nucleotides: TGTGCCCGGGGGGGAGGCCGTCCCTACGAGCAGTACTTC.

This chain links TRBV4-2 with TRBJ2-1; the match to TRBD2 covers 13 bases. Germline V lookup: CDR1 LGHNA, CDR2 YNFKEQ. After removal of 5 bases from V and 7 bases from J, the junction contained 2 bases not matched to a gene. The CDR3 runs to 14 residues. Here the CDR3 DNA reads TGTGCCAGCAGCACTAGCGGGGGGGGTAATGAGCAGTTCTTC. Translation gives CASSTSGGGNEQFF.

The chain has TRBV7-9 and TRBJ1-2; D is ambiguous. The CDR3 runs 11 residues. V lost 2 bases and J lost 6, with 4 bases in between. Germline CDR1 SEHNR, CDR2 FQNEAQ (reference sequence). CDR3 amino acids: CASSLINGYTF. CDR3 sequence (DNA): TGTGCCAGCAGCTTAATTAATGGCTACACCTTC.

The chain has TRBV28 and TRBJ2-5, with 9 bases identical to TRBD1. CDR3 length: 16 amino acids. Germline-derived CDR1 and CDR2 are MDHEN and SYDVKM. Losses at the gene ends were 5 bases for V and 11 bases for J; bases not matched to a gene: 18. CDR3 sequence: CASSPWETGGSGQQYF. The CDR3 region has the DNA TGTGCCAGCAGTCCATGGGAGACAGGGGGATCTGGGCAGCAGTACTTC.

The CDR3 DNA is TGTGCCAGCAGTTACTCGATACTAGCGGGATTCGAGCAGTACTTC. It translates to CASSYSILAGFEQYF. The V call is TRBV6-5, the J call TRBJ2-7; 10 positions match TRBD2. Germline CDR1 MNHEY, CDR2 SVGAGI. This CDR3 has 15 residues. Germline trimming cut 0 bases from V and 6 bases from J; bases unmatched to any gene: 5.

V is TRBV9 and J is TRBJ2-3; D remains unclear. The V gene lost 3 bases and the J gene lost 2 bases, with 4 bases spanning the gap. Germline lookup yields CDR1 SGDLS and CDR2 YYNGEE. This CDR3 contains 12 residues. CDR3 DNA sequence: TGTGCCAGCAGCGCAGACACAGATACGCAGTATTTT. Its protein product is CASSADTDTQYF.

The rearrangement joins TRBV23-1 to TRBJ2-6, with D uncertain. TRBV23-1 is an ORF, with its function uncertain. The length of the CDR3 is 17 residues. Trimming stripped 3 bases from V and 2 bases from J, with 14 bases between. The CDR3 sequence: CASSHSRVRAGANVLTF. The CDR3 DNA follows: TGCGCCAGCAGTCACTCACGTGTGAGAGCTGGGGCCAACGTCCTGACTTTC.